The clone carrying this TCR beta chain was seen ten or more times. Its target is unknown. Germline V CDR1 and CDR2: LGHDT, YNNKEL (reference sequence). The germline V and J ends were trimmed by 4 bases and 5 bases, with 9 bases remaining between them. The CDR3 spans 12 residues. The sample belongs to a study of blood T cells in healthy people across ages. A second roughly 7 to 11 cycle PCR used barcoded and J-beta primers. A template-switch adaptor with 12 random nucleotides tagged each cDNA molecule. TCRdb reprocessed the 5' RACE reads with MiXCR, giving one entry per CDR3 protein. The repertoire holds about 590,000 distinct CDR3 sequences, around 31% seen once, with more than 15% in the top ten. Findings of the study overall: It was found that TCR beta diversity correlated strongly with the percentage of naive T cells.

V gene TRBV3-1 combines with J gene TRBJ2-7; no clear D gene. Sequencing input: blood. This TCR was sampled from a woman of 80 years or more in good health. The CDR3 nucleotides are TGTGCCAGCAGCCCCCACCCCAACGAGCAGTACTTC. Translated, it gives CASSPHPNEQYF.